This is a list of T cell receptor beta chains from one sample in a study of T cells in Graves' hyperthyroidism and ophthalmopathy. TCRdb independently ran MiXCR on the multiplex PCR reads; one entry per CDR3 protein. The sample includes some 440,000 distinct CDR3 sequences, less than 20% seen only once; the top ten take 14%. Sequenced sample: blood. Every receptor here comes from a woman between 18 and 29 years old with Graves' hyperthyroidism. The CDR3 runs from the conserved cysteine through the conserved F or W. The order of the fields is V gene, clone size, J gene, D gene, CDR3 DNA, CDR3 protein. A D gene is named only where the DNA matches it firmly. Not every row has a clone size; where given, it reads once, few, many or a size class.

TRBV15	few	TRBJ1-3	.	TGTGCCACCAGCAGAGGCGGGAACTTCGGACACTCTGGAAACACCATATATTTT	CATSRGGNFGHSGNTIYF
TRBV6-1	.	TRBJ1-2	.	TGTGCCAGCAGAGAGACTTCTAACTATGGCTACACCTTC	CASRETSNYGYTF
TRBV7-9	.	TRBJ1-1	.	TGTGCCAGCAGCCCGGACCGGGGCTCAATGAACACTGAAGCTTTCTTT	CASSPDRGSMNTEAFF
TRBV2	many	TRBJ2-7	.	TGTGCCAGCAGTGACCCGAGGGGGACACAAGCCCGCGCTTACGAGCAGTACTTC	CASSDPRGTQARAYEQYF
TRBV13	.	TRBJ2-7	TRBD1	TGTGCCAGCAGCTTAGAGGGGACAGGAGACTACGAGCAGTACTTC	CASSLEGTGDYEQYF
TRBV7-8	many	TRBJ2-1	.	TGTGCCAGCAGCCCAAAACGAGACTTGTACAATGAGCAGTTCTTC	CASSPKRDLYNEQFF
TRBV19	few	TRBJ1-5	.	TGTGCCAGTAGTATAAAAGGGGTCGTCGTTAGTAGCAATCAGCCCCAGCATTTT	CASSIKGVVVSSNQPQHF
TRBV15	many	TRBJ1-5	.	TGTGCCACCAGCAGAAAGGAGGGGATACCCAATCAGCCCCAGCATTTT	CATSRKEGIPNQPQHF
TRBV4-3	few	TRBJ1-1	.	TGCGCCAGCAGCCCCGGGACCTCACCGGGGGGCACTGAAGCTTTCTTT	CASSPGTSPGGTEAFF
TRBV7-2	few	TRBJ2-7	.	TGTGCCAGCAGCCTACACGGTGCGGGTGTTGTACGCAGCTCCTACGAGCAGTACTTC	CASSLHGAGVVRSSYEQYF
TRBV25-1	.	TRBJ1-2	.	TGTGCCAGCAGTGAATTTGGGAAACTCTATGGCTACACCTTC	CASSEFGKLYGYTF
TRBV20-1	many	TRBJ2-5	TRBD2	TGCAGTGCATATTCCAAAGGCGGGGGCCAAGAGACCCAGTACTTC	CSAYSKGGGQETQYF
TRBV6-1	few	TRBJ2-3	TRBD2	TGTGCCAGCAGTGTGACTAGCGGACGCACAGATACGCAGTATTTT	CASSVTSGRTDTQYF
TRBV5-8	many	TRBJ1-5	.	TGTGCCAGCAGCTTGGTGGGGGGGAATCAGCCCCAGCATTTT	CASSLVGGNQPQHF
TRBV28	.	TRBJ2-1	TRBD2	TGTGCCAGCAGGTCTGGACTAGCGACAGGAGATGAGCAGCTCTTC	CASRSGLATGDEQLF
TRBV10-3	many	TRBJ2-7	.	TGTGCCATCAGTGTTATCGGGGGAAACGTATACGAGCAGTACTTC	CAISVIGGNVYEQYF
TRBV6-5	many	TRBJ2-1	.	TGTGCCAGCAGTTACTCCGGGGGAAGCAATGAGCAGTTCTTC	CASSYSGGSNEQFF
TRBV6-2/TRBV6-3	.	TRBJ1-1	.	TGTGCCAGCAGTTACTCGAGGCAGACGAACACTGAAGCTTTCTTT	CASSYSRQTNTEAFF
TRBV9	few	TRBJ2-1	.	TGTGCCAGCAGCGTATTCCGGGGTCTATCCTACAATGAGCAGTTCTTC	CASSVFRGLSYNEQFF
TRBV4-1	few	TRBJ2-7	.	TGCGCCAGCAGCCAACCGCGGGCAGGGGTCTACGAGCAGTACTTC	CASSQPRAGVYEQYF
TRBV19	.	TRBJ1-5	TRBD1	TGTGCCAGTAGTATAGGAGGACAGGCTGTTGGGCCCCAGCATTTT	CASSIGGQAVGPQHF
TRBV12-3/TRBV12-4	.	TRBJ2-1	TRBD1	TGTGCCAGCAGAGATAGACAGGGGTGGAATGAGCAGTTCTTC	CASRDRQGWNEQFF
TRBV9	.	TRBJ2-7	TRBD1	TGTGCCAGCAGCGTTACCGGGACAGGGGGCGAGCAGTACTTC	CASSVTGTGGEQYF
TRBV29-1	.	TRBJ2-3	.	TGCAGCTCTAGGGGGAAGTACACAGATACGCAGTATTTT	CSSRGKYTDTQYF
TRBV18	many	TRBJ2-3	.	TGTGCCAGCTCACTCAGGGATTGGAGCACAGATACGCAGTATTTT	CASSLRDWSTDTQYF
TRBV6-5	.	TRBJ2-2	.	TGTGCCAGCAGTTCCGGCGGGGCGGGCACCGGGGAGCTGTTTTTT	CASSSGGAGTGELFF
TRBV28	many	TRBJ2-7	TRBD1	TGTGCCAGTGGCGAGACAGGGGGCGCCGTCTACGAGCAGTACTTC	CASGETGGAVYEQYF
TRBV11-2	.	TRBJ2-5	.	TGTGCCAGCAGCACAGGACTGTTGGAGACCCAGTACTTC	CASSTGLLETQYF
TRBV10-2	many	TRBJ1-1	.	TGCGCCAGCAGGCTCGGACAGTTGAACACTGAAGCTTTCTTT	CASRLGQLNTEAFF
TRBV19	.	TRBJ2-5	.	TGTGCCAGTAGTATGTTACCAGGAGAGACCCAGTACTTC	CASSMLPGETQYF
TRBV28	many	TRBJ2-7	TRBD1	TGTGCCAGCAGTTTAGGAGCTCTAGGCAGGGGGACGGAGAAGGGGTACGAGCAGTACTTC	CASSLGALGRGTEKGYEQYF
TRBV15	.	TRBJ1-5	.	TGTGCCACCAGCAGAGGTGGCGGCGGAAGTAATCAGCCCCAGCATTTT	CATSRGGGGSNQPQHF
TRBV20-1	many	TRBJ2-1	.	TGCAGTGCTAGGGGACCGTCCTACAATGAGCAGTTCTTC	CSARGPSYNEQFF
TRBV29-1	few	TRBJ2-7	.	TGCAGCGTTGTAGGTGGCAGGGGTTACGAGCAGTACTTC	CSVVGGRGYEQYF
TRBV18	few	TRBJ1-2	TRBD1	TGTGCCAGCTCACCACCGGGCCAGGGGGACTATGGCTACACCTTC	CASSPPGQGDYGYTF
TRBV7-9	.	TRBJ2-7	.	TGTGCCAGCAGCTTAATTCCTTACGAGCAGTACTTC	CASSLIPYEQYF
TRBV7-8	few	TRBJ1-2	.	TGTGCCAGCAGCCTTAGGGTCGTTGGGTTCTATGGCTACACCTTC	CASSLRVVGFYGYTF
TRBV4-1	.	TRBJ2-6	.	TGCGCCAGCAGCCACTTCGGGGCGCAGGGGGCCAACGTCCTGACTTTC	CASSHFGAQGANVLTF
TRBV9	many	TRBJ1-1	.	TGTGCCAGCAGCGTAGATGGAAATTTCAACACTGAAGCTTTCTTT	CASSVDGNFNTEAFF
TRBV7-9	many	TRBJ2-7	.	TGTGCCAGCAGCTTAATGACCGGAGGGGCCTACGAGCAGTACTTC	CASSLMTGGAYEQYF
TRBV2	once	TRBJ1-1	.	TGTGCCAGCAGTGTACGGGGGACCGTGGCCACTGAAGCTTTCTTT	CASSVRGTVATEAFF
TRBV12-3/TRBV12-4	many	TRBJ1-2	.	TGTGCCAGCAGTTTTCTCAGTTCTGCCCCGTGGGGCTACACCTTC	CASSFLSSAPWGYTF
TRBV12-3/TRBV12-4	many	TRBJ1-2	.	TGTGCCAGCAGTTTACAAGGGGATGGCTACACCTTC	CASSLQGDGYTF
TRBV28	many	TRBJ2-5	TRBD2	TGTGCCAGCAGTCCCCCAACTAGCGGGAGGGCTGAGACCCAGTACTTC	CASSPPTSGRAETQYF
TRBV3-1	many	TRBJ1-5	.	TGTGCCAGCAGCCCCGGGGTGTGGGCACACGAGGAACCCCAGCATTTT	CASSPGVWAHEEPQHF
TRBV3-1	many	TRBJ1-1	TRBD1	TGTGCCAGCAGCGAACGGGCCAGGACAGGGGAAGCTTTCTTT	CASSERARTGEAFF
TRBV6-2/TRBV6-3	.	TRBJ2-1	.	TGTGCCACCAGAACCGACTCCTACAATGAGCAGTTCTTC	CATRTDSYNEQFF
TRBV6-1	.	TRBJ2-1	.	TGTGCCAGCCTTCCCCGGGACTTCAGTTACAATGAGCAGTTCTTC	CASLPRDFSYNEQFF
TRBV3-1	.	TRBJ2-2	TRBD2	TGTGCCAGCAGCCATCTAGCGGGAGTAGGTTCCGGGGAGCTGTTTTTT	CASSHLAGVGSGELFF
TRBV12-3/TRBV12-4	.	TRBJ1-1	.	TGTGCCAGCAGTTCCACAGTCTGGAACACTGAAGCTTTCTTT	CASSSTVWNTEAFF
TRBV29-1	few	TRBJ2-7	TRBD1	TGCAGCGTTCAGGGACAGGGCTTCGAGCAGTACTTC	CSVQGQGFEQYF
TRBV20-1	few	TRBJ1-1	TRBD1	TGCAGTGCTAGAGACCCAGGGACAGGGGGCGGCGGGGGGGCTTTCTTT	CSARDPGTGGGGGAFF
TRBV7-3	.	TRBJ2-1	TRBD2	TGTGCCAGCAGGCTAGCGGAGAGTTCCTACAATGAGCAGTTCTTC	CASRLAESSYNEQFF
TRBV12-3/TRBV12-4	.	TRBJ1-2	.	TGTGCCAGCAGCACTCGGGGGGTCTATGGCTACACCTTC	CASSTRGVYGYTF
TRBV9	.	TRBJ1-6	TRBD1	TGTGCCAGCAGCGTAGAGACAGGGTTTTTTTCACCCCTCCACTTT	CASSVETGFFSPLHF
TRBV19	.	TRBJ1-5	.	TGTGCCAGTAGTATTGGGGGCCCTTGGCCCCAGCATTTT	CASSIGGPWPQHF
TRBV6-1	few	TRBJ2-3	TRBD2	TGTGCCAGCCCCAAACCAGAGCGGGAGGAGGTAGATACGCAGTATTTT	CASPKPEREEVDTQYF
TRBV7-9	many	TRBJ2-1	.	TGTGCCAGCAGTATGAGCCGGGCTTTATCCTACAATGAGCAGTTCTTC	CASSMSRALSYNEQFF